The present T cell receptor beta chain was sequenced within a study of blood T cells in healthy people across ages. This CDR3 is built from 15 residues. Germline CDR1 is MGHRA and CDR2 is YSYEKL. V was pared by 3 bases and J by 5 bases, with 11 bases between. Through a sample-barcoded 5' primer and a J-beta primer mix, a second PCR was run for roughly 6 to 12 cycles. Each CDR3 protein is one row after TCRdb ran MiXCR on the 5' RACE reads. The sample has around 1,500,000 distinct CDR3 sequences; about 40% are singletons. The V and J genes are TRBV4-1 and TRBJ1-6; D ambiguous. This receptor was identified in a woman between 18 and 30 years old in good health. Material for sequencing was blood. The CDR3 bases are TGCGCCAGCAGCCAGCCAGCTTGGGATAATTCACCCCTCCACTTT. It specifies CASSQPAWDNSPLHF.